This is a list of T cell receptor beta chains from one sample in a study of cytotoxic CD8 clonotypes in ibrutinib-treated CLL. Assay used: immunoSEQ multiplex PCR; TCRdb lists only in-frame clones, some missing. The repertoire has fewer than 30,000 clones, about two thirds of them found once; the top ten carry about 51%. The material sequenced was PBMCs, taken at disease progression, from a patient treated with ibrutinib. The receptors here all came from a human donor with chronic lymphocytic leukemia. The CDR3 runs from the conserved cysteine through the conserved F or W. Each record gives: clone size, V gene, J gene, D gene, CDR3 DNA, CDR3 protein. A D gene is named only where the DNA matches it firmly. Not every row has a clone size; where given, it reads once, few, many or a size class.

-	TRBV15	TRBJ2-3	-	TGTGCCACCAGTACGGGGGCCGATCTGAAAGCGCAGTATTTT	CATSTGADLKAQYF
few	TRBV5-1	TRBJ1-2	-	TGCGCCAGCAGGGTGGGAGGTTTTGACTATGGCTACACCTTC	CASRVGGFDYGYTF
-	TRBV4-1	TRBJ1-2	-	TGCGCCAGCACCCCGATTGGCTATAACTATGGCTACACCTTC	CASTPIGYNYGYTF
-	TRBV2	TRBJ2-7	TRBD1	TGTGCCAGCAGTGACCCAGGGGGTGTCGACGAGCAGTACTTC	CASSDPGGVDEQYF
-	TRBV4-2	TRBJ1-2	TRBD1	TGTGCCAGCAGCCAATCGACAGGGGTTAGCTATGGCTACACCTTC	CASSQSTGVSYGYTF
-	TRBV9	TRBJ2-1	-	TGTGCCAGCAGCGTAGGTCGACCCCGCTACAATGAGCAGTTCTTC	CASSVGRPRYNEQFF
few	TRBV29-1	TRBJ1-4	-	TGCAGCGTTCTGGACAGTGGAGAAAAACTGTTTTTT	CSVLDSGEKLFF
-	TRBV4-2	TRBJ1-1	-	TGTGCCAGCAGCCAAGATCGAAGGGATCCTGAAGCTTTCTTT	CASSQDRRDPEAFF
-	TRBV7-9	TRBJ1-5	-	TGTGCCAGCAGCCTACCCCCCATCGGGAATAGTAATCAGCCCCAGCATTTT	CASSLPPIGNSNQPQHF
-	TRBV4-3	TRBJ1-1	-	TGCGCCAGCAGCCAAATGGGGGCCTCGAACACTGAAGCTTTCTTT	CASSQMGASNTEAFF
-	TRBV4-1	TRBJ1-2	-	TGCGCCAGCAGCCAAGCAACGGAGAACTATGGCTACACCTTC	CASSQATENYGYTF
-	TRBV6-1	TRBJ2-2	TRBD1	TGTGCCAGCAGTGCGACAGGGCCCGGGGAGCTGTTTTTT	CASSATGPGELFF
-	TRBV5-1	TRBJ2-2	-	TGCGCCAGCAGCTTGGCCTCCAACACCGGGGAGCTGTTTTTT	CASSLASNTGELFF
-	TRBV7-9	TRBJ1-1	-	TGTGCCAGCGCCAGGGGTCTCACTGAAGCTTTCTTT	CASARGLTEAFF
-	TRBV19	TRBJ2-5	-	TGTGCCAGTAGTATAGTAGGGCAGGAGACCCAGTACTTC	CASSIVGQETQYF
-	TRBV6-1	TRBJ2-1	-	TGTGCCAGCAGGCAGTACAATGAGCAGTTCTTC	CASRQYNEQFF
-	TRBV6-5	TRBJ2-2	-	TGTGCCAGCAGCTTCGGGACACCCGGGGAGCTGTTTTTT	CASSFGTPGELFF
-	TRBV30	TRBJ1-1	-	TGTGCCTGGAGTGTACCCGGGGCCAGCACTGAAGCTTTCTTT	CAWSVPGASTEAFF
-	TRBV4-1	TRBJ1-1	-	TGCGCCAGCAGCCAAGCTGGGGATGGCACTGAAGCTTTCTTT	CASSQAGDGTEAFF
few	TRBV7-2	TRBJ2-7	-	TGTGCCAGCAGCAAAACCGGGCGCCTCTACGAGCAGTACTTC	CASSKTGRLYEQYF
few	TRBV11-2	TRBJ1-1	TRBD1	TGTGCCAGCAGCGCCGGACAGGGGATGAACACTGAAGCTTTCTTT	CASSAGQGMNTEAFF
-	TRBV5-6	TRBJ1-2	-	TGTGCCAGCAGCCAGACAGGTGCCAACTATGGCTACACCTTC	CASSQTGANYGYTF
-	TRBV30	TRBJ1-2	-	TGTGCCTGGAATGGGGGCGCGAGCTATGGCTACACCTTC	CAWNGGASYGYTF
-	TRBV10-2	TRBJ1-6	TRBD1	TGCGCCATCAGGACAGGGGGCGGAGAAAATTCACCCCTCCACTTT	CAIRTGGGENSPLHF
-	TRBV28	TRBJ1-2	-	TGTGCCAGCAGTTTGACACTCTATGGCTACACCTTC	CASSLTLYGYTF
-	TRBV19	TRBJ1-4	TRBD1	TGTGCCACCCGGGACAGTTTCAATGAAAAACTGTTTTTT	CATRDSFNEKLFF
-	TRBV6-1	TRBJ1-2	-	TGTGCCAGCAGTGTCGGGACGGCCTATGGCTACACCTTC	CASSVGTAYGYTF
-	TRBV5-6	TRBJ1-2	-	TGTGCCAGCAGCTTGGAGCGCACTAACTATGGCTACACCTTC	CASSLERTNYGYTF
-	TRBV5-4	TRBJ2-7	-	TGTGCCAGCAGCTTGAGACAGAGCTTCTCCTACGAGCAGTACTTC	CASSLRQSFSYEQYF
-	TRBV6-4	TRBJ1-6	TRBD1	TGTGCCAGTTCGGACAGGGCGGCTAATTCACCCCTCCACTTT	CASSDRAANSPLHF